What follows are 5 T cell receptor beta chains derived from one specimen sequenced in a study of T cell changes during pregnancy in multiple sclerosis. The assay was immunoSEQ multiplex PCR, and TCRdb's table has in-frame clones only and misses some. The sample shows some 40,000 clones, 90% to 95% of them seen only once. This specimen consisted of CD4+ T cells from peripheral blood mononuclear cells, obtained in the third trimester of pregnancy. All receptors come from a female donor in good health, enrolled as a control in a pregnancy study.

In this sample, this clone turned up once. CDR3 nucleotides: TGTGCCATCAGAGGGGTTGGGGCTGAAAAACTGTTTTTT. Translated, it gives CAIRGVGAEKLFF. This chain uses TRBV10-3 with TRBJ1-4; possible D gene TRBD1, 5 bases. The CDR3 totals 13 residues. The germline V gene has CDR1 ENHRY and CDR2 SYGVKD. Trimming cost V 6 bases and J 7 bases, with 12 bases left between them.

V usage is TRBV19 and J usage is TRBJ1-1; D not certain. The V gene lost 3 bases and the J gene lost 0 bases, with 8 bases spanning the gap. Germline values: CDR1 LNHDA, CDR2 SQIVND (reference sequence). This CDR3 comprises 14 residues. CDR3 protein: CASSMPDLNTEAFF. Written as DNA, the CDR3 is TGTGCCAGTAGTATGCCCGACTTGAACACTGAAGCTTTCTTT.

The CDR3 DNA sequence: TGCAGCGCCCGCCGGGACAGGGAGGGTGAGCAGTTCTTC. It is translated as CSARRDREGEQFF. The chain has TRBV29-1 and TRBJ2-1; 9 nucleotides line up with TRBD1. The CDR3 sequence is 13 residues long. The ends lost 7 bases at V and 9 bases at J; junction bases unmatched: 10. Germline V gene sequence: CDR1 SQVTM, CDR2 ANQGSEA.

This chain connects TRBV7-2 to TRBJ1-5; D may be TRBD1 (5 bases). The ends were cut back, 5 bases at V and 1 base at J, with 12 bases in the middle. Germline values: CDR1 SGHTA, CDR2 FQGNSA. There are 15 residues in the CDR3. The CDR3 loop is CASSRAGISNQPQHF. The CDR3 nucleotides are TGTGCCAGCAGCAGGGCAGGGATAAGCAATCAGCCCCAGCATTTT.

CDR3 sequence (DNA): TGTGCCAGCAGCCAACCGGGACTCGCTTACGAGCAGTACTTC. Protein sequence: CASSQPGLAYEQYF. This sequence joins TRBV5-6 and TRBJ2-7, with a possible D match to TRBD2 (6 bases). The CDR3 totals 14 residues. Germline V CDR1 and CDR2: SGHDT, YYEEEE. Trimming took off 4 bases at V and 4 bases at J, with 15 bases between the two ends.